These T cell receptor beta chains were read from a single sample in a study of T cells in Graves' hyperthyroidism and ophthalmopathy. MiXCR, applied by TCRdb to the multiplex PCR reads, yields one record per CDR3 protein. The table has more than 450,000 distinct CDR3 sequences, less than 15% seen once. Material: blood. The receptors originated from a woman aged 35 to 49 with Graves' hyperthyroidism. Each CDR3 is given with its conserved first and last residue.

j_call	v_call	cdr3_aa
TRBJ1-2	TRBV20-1	CSARDYSNYGYTF
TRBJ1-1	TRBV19	CASSILAPGYTEAFF
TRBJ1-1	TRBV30	CAWKLRINTEAFF
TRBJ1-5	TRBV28	CASTLGNNQPQHF
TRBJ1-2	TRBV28	CASSYKRDGGYTF
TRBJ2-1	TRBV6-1	CASSRVVTSGTYNEQFF
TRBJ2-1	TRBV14	CASSHRRLAGINEQFF
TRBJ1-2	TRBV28	CASSSEGQGEYGYTF
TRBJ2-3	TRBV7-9	CASSWDTGTDTQYF
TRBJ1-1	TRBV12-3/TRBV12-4	CASSPATQGITEAFF
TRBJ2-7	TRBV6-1	CASRDRGSYEQYF
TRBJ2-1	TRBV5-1	CASSIRQGTSGRAYNEQFF
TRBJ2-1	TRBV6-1	CASSPSQGRDEQFF
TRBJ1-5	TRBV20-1	CSAHPVGREDQPQHF
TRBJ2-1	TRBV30	CAWSVRRSYNEQFF
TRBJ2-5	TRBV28	CASATGNQETQYF
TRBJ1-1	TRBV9	CASSLRGDHTEAFF
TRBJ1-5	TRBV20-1	CSARDVGSNQPQHF
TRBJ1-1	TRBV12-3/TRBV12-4	CASSKTGEAFF
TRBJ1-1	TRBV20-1	CSAKRTVNTEAFF
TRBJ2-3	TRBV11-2	CASSSPQRELDTQYF
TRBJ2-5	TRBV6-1	CASKGLAGGETQYF
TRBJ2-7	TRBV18	CASSPPAGGELYEQYF
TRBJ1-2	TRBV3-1	CASSQKQGVLKGYTF
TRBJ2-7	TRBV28	CASVPGTVPYEQYF
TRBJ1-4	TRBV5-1	CASSLDRGINEKLFF